One and the same sample provided the 6 T cell receptor beta chains below, sequenced in a study of blood T cell repertoires in COVID-19. Some clones are missing from TCRdb's copy, which holds only in-frame ones; the method was immunoSEQ multiplex PCR. The table lists about 670,000 clones, about 87% of them singletons. The sample consisted of peripheral blood. The receptors derive from a woman under 30 with acute or convalescent COVID-19.

The sample holds a few counts of this clone. This chain uses TRBV3-1 (or the pseudogene TRBV3-2) with TRBJ1-4, with a possible D match to TRBD1 (6 bases). In germline, CDR1 is LGHDT, CDR2 YNNKEL (reference sequence). With 2 bases removed from V and 8 bases from J, the gap between germline ends came to 9 bases. The CDR3 has 13 residues. The CDR3 region is CASSQKGGEKLFF. The CDR3 nucleotides are TGTGCCAGCAGCCAAAAGGGGGGGGAAAAACTGTTTTTT.

The chain couples TRBV28 to TRBJ1-2; D uncertain. Per germline, CDR1 MDHEN and CDR2 SYDVKM. The germline V and J ends were trimmed by 5 bases and 7 bases, with 17 bases remaining between them. The length of the CDR3 is 14 residues. DNA for the CDR3: TGTGCCAGCAGTCCCGCCGGGTTTTCGGTTGGCTACACCTTC. Encoded protein: CASSPAGFSVGYTF.

This sequence joins TRBV4-1 and TRBJ1-2; TRBD1 aligns across 8 bases. Looked up from germline, CDR1 is MGHRA and CDR2 is YSYEKL. With V trimmed by 4 bases and J by 7 bases, 8 bases remained unmatched. CDR3 length: 14 amino acids. In nucleotides, the CDR3 is TGCGCCAGCAGCCCCATTGGACAGGGACGTGGCTACACCTTC. This sequence encodes CASSPIGQGRGYTF.

The chain combines TRBV30 with TRBJ2-1; D perhaps matches TRBD1 (5 bases). Trimming removed 3 bases from V and 3 bases from J, with 9 bases in between. Germline CDR1 and CDR2: GTSNPN and SVGIG (reference sequence). The CDR3 has 13 amino acids. The CDR3 protein is CAWSLDSYNEQFF. The CDR3 coding sequence is TGTGCCTGGAGCTTAGACAGCTACAATGAGCAGTTCTTC.

The chain recombines TRBV6-2 or TRBV6-3 with TRBJ1-2; 7 nucleotides align to TRBD1. This CDR3 has 16 amino acids. Germline CDR1 MNHEY, CDR2 SVGEGT. Trimming removed 4 bases from V and 3 bases from J; junction bases left unmatched: 11. CDR3 coding DNA: TGTGCCAGCAGTTCCCCCCAGGGGACAGCTGACTATGGCTACACCTTC. It codes for CASSSPQGTADYGYTF.

The table lists this clone with a count of one. The chain uses TRBV6-1 and TRBJ2-3; 8 bases fit TRBD1. J was trimmed by 1 base and V by 2 bases; bases with no gene match: 8. This CDR3 has 17 residues. The germline V gene encodes CDR1 MNHNS and CDR2 SASEGT. CDR3 in DNA: TGTGCCAGCAGTGAAACCGCAGGGGGCGCGGGCACAGATACGCAGTATTTT. It translates to CASSETAGGAGTDTQYF.